The next 26 T cell receptor beta chains were all read from a single sample in a study of shared clonotypes between healthy human individuals. Measured with immunoSEQ multiplex PCR; TCRdb has only the in-frame clones, and not every one. The table has about 1 million clones, approximately 70% seen once; the top ten hold over 1.3%. Sequenced input: memory CD4+ T cells sorted from blood. Subset in this sample: CD45RA-negative fraction. Receptors originate from a man between 18 and 35 years old in good health.

The chain carries TRBV11-2 and TRBJ2-7; 10 bases match TRBD1. CDR1 and CDR2 (germline): SGHAT, FQNNGV. The CDR3 contains 14 residues. Trimming cost V 3 bases and J 9 bases; bases outside gene matches: 8. This CDR3 reads CASSFVTGGGGQYF. CDR3 in DNA: TGTGCCAGCAGCTTCGTGACAGGGGGCGGCGGGCAGTACTTC.

V gene TRBV30 combines with J gene TRBJ1-4; D is undetermined. Trimming cost V 1 base and J 8 bases, with 11 bases left between them. The CDR3 extends over 13 amino acids. Germline assignment: CDR1 GTSNPN and CDR2 SVGIG (reference sequence). CDR3 DNA sequence: TGTGCCTGGAGTGGAAGTGGTGGGGAAAAACTGTTTTTT. It is translated as CAWSGSGGEKLFF.

V usage is TRBV5-1 and J usage is TRBJ2-1, with D perhaps assigned TRBD1 or TRBD2 (6 bases each). The CDR3 has 16 amino acids. V was trimmed by 9 bases and J by 5 bases, leaving 24 bases between them. The germline gives CDR1 SGHRS, CDR2 YFSETQ. The CDR3 DNA reads as TGCGCCAACGATCTCAGTCGGGGGCTCCTCAACAATGAGCAGTTCTTC. As protein: CANDLSRGLLNNEQFF.

The V call is TRBV5-5, the J call TRBJ2-3, with D hard to call. The CDR3 runs 16 residues. Between the trimmed V and J ends, which lost 3 bases and 0 bases, there was a span of 14 bases. Germline V gene sequence: CDR1 SGHKS, CDR2 YYEKEE (reference sequence). CDR3 DNA: TGTGCCAGCAGCTCCTCGTGGGCCACCAGCACAGATACGCAGTATTTT. Translated: CASSSSWATSTDTQYF.

The chain's CDR3 is CASSIFGVQSRANVLTF. For the CDR3, the DNA is TGTGCCAGCAGCATTTTTGGAGTACAAAGTCGGGCCAACGTCCTGACTTTC. The chain links TRBV13 to TRBJ2-6; D is unclear. The CDR3 is 17 residues long. Germline V gene sequence: CDR1 PRHDT, CDR2 FYEKMQ (reference sequence). V was pared by 5 bases and J by 5 bases, with 19 bases between. Looking up the rest from reference TRBV13 and TRBJ2-6 gives the full variable domain: AAGVIQSPRHLIKEKRETATLKCYPIPRHDTVYWYQQGPGQDPQFLISFYEKMQSDKGSIPDRFSAQQFSDYHSELNMSSLELGDSALYFCASSIFGVQSRANVLTFGAGSRLTVL.

V is TRBV7-2 and J is TRBJ2-1; TRBD2 agrees at 12 bases. The CDR3 has 16 amino acids. Trimming cost V 5 bases and J 7 bases; bases outside gene matches: 9. Germline V gene lookup returns CDR1 SGHTA and CDR2 FQGNSA. CDR3 protein: CASSHPGLAGFNEQFF. The CDR3 bases are TGTGCCAGCAGCCACCCTGGACTAGCGGGATTTAATGAGCAGTTCTTC.

This clone has at least ten counts. This chain joins TRBV7-9 and TRBJ1-6, with D unclear. The CDR3 length is 13 residues. Trimming pared 8 bases from V and 5 bases from J, leaving 10 bases between. Per germline, CDR1 SEHNR and CDR2 FQNEAQ (reference sequence). CDR3 sequence reads: CASREVDNSPLHF. As DNA, the CDR3 is TGTGCCAGCCGGGAAGTTGATAATTCACCCCTCCACTTT.

J is TRBJ2-3 and V is TRBV2, with D maybe TRBD2 (5 bases). The CDR3 is made up of 13 amino acids. Germline V gives CDR1 SNHLY, CDR2 FYNNEI. The V gene lost 6 bases and the J gene lost 6 bases, with 13 bases spanning the gap. The CDR3 region has the DNA TGTGCCAGCAGATTCTCGGGGTCCGATACGCAGTATTTT. The encoded protein is CASRFSGSDTQYF.

This chain connects TRBV10-2 to TRBJ1-1; 9 bases are a match to TRBD1. CDR1 and CDR2 from the germline V gene are WSHSY and SAAADI. The CDR3 extends over 15 amino acids. The V and J ends lost 2 bases and 9 bases, in that order; junction bases with no gene match: 10. Here the CDR3 reads CASSEGPGTGTKAFF. The CDR3 region has the DNA TGCGCCAGCAGTGAGGGACCCGGGACAGGGACCAAAGCTTTCTTT.

The V gene is TRBV6-5, the J gene TRBJ1-1; the D gene is possibly TRBD1 (5 bases). The CDR3 runs to 15 residues. Germline CDR1 is MNHEY and CDR2 is SVGAGI. The V end was cut by 8 bases, the J end by 6 bases, with 22 bases between. The DNA for the CDR3 is TGTGCCAGCTTCGGGGGACGTCTAACTGGGTCTGAAGCTTTCTTT. Its translation is CASFGGRLTGSEAFF.

There are a few counts of this clone. The genes are TRBV2 and TRBJ1-1; weak D call: TRBD1 (5 bases). V was cut by 6 bases and J by 5 bases, with 13 bases left in between. Germline CDR1 reads SNHLY; CDR2 reads FYNNEI. This CDR3 has 13 residues. The CDR3 protein is CASRRGEGTEAFF. As DNA, the CDR3 is TGTGCCAGCAGACGGGGGGAGGGAACTGAAGCTTTCTTT.

This clone was observed at least ten times. The genes are TRBV9 and TRBJ1-2; TRBD1 matches 8 bases. Germline-derived CDR1 and CDR2 are SGDLS and YYNGEE. The CDR3 covers 15 residues. V lost 3 bases, J lost 4 bases, and 8 bases stayed unmatched. DNA of the CDR3: TGTGCCAGCAGCGATGGGGGGACAGGAATCTATGGCTACACCTTC. Translated, it gives CASSDGGTGIYGYTF.

The chain uses TRBV25-1 and TRBJ1-6; D remains ambiguous. Trimming took off 7 bases at V and 0 bases at J, with 10 bases between the two ends. This CDR3 comprises 15 residues. CDR1 is MGHDK, CDR2 SYGVNS, per germline. In DNA, the CDR3 is TGTGCCAGCATGGATACCGGCTCCTATAATTCACCCCTCCACTTT. Translated, it gives CASMDTGSYNSPLHF. The full variable domain, rest sourced from reference TRBV25-1 and TRBJ1-6, is EADIYQTPRYLVIGTGKKITLECSQTMGHDKMYWYQQDPGMELHLIHYSYGVNSTEKGDLSSESTVSRIRTEHFPLTLESARPSHTSQYLCASMDTGSYNSPLHFGNGTRLTVT.

The chain couples TRBV5-1 to TRBJ2-2, with 12 bases lining up with TRBD1. The CDR3 is 16 amino acids. CDR1 SGHRS and CDR2 YFSETQ come from the germline V gene. V lost 3 bases, J lost 4 bases, and 4 bases stayed unmatched. The CDR3 coding sequence is TGCGCCAGCAGCTCTCCGGGACAGGGGGCCACCGGGGAGCTGTTTTTT. It specifies CASSSPGQGATGELFF.

V is TRBV28 and J is TRBJ1-4; D perhaps matches TRBD1 (5 bases). The germline CDR1 and CDR2 sequences are MDHEN and SYDVKM. The V and J ends lost 5 bases and 5 bases respectively, with 12 bases between them. The CDR3 sequence is 14 residues long. The CDR3 loop is CASSEQARNEKLFF. The DNA of the CDR3 is TGTGCCAGCAGTGAACAGGCTAGGAATGAAAAACTGTTTTTT.

The chain carries TRBV4-2 and TRBJ1-5, with D uncertain. CDR3 length equals 15 residues. The germline gives CDR1 LGHNA, CDR2 YNFKEQ. Trimming took off 0 bases at V and 12 bases at J, with 18 bases between the two ends. CDR3 region: CASSQDLATPPSQHF. The CDR3 DNA is TGTGCCAGCAGCCAAGATCTGGCGACACCCCCCAGCCAGCATTTT.

Worth noting for this clone: This sample includes further DNA sequences coding for the same CDR3. The chain has TRBV27 and TRBJ2-6; D call uncertain. CDR1 MNHEY and CDR2 SMNVEV come from the germline V gene (reference sequence). V gave up 3 bases and J gave up 0 bases, with 3 bases separating them. The CDR3 loop spans 14 amino acids. CDR3 nucleotide sequence: TGTGCCAGCAGTTTTTACTCTGGGGCCAACGTCCTGACTTTC. Amino acids: CASSFYSGANVLTF. The full variable domain, completed using reference TRBV27 and TRBJ2-6, is EAQVTQNPRYLITVTGKKLTVTCSQNMNHEYMSWYRQDPGLGLRQIYYSMNVEVTDKGDVPEGYKVSRKEKRNFPLILESPSPNQTSLYFCASSFYSGANVLTFGAGSRLTVL.

The chain recombines TRBV9 with TRBJ2-4; D gene unclear. Germline CDR1 and CDR2: SGDLS and YYNGEE. The CDR3 is 13 residues long. V dropped 1 base and J dropped 6 bases, with 8 bases sitting between them. The CDR3 nucleotides read TGTGCCAGCAGCGTAAGCCAGTCAAACATTCAGTACTTC. Protein product: CASSVSQSNIQYF.

This chain connects TRBV9 to TRBJ2-4; 7 bases align to TRBD2. The trim removed 3 bases at V and 0 bases at J, leaving 15 bases unmatched. This CDR3 comprises 19 residues. Germline V gene data show CDR1 as SGDLS and CDR2 as YYNGEE. CDR3 coding DNA: TGTGCCAGCAGCGCCTCGACTAGCCTGACGTTAATAGCCAAAAACATTCAGTACTTC. Its translation is CASSASTSLTLIAKNIQYF.

The chain joins TRBV29-1 to TRBJ2-1; either TRBD1 or TRBD2 may fit D (5 bases each). In germline, CDR1 is SQVTM, CDR2 ANQGSEA. The V gene lost 5 bases and the J gene lost 9 bases, with 14 bases spanning the gap. The length of the CDR3 is 12 residues. The CDR3 nucleotides read TGCAGCGTTTCTTCCACCGGGACTGAGCAGTTCTTC. Translated: CSVSSTGTEQFF.

In its sample, this clone was seen a few times. The CDR3 loop reads CASSDEAKISYGYTF. DNA for the CDR3: TGTGCCAGCAGTGATGAGGCAAAAATCAGCTATGGCTACACCTTC. V usage is TRBV2 and J usage is TRBJ1-2; D is unresolved. In germline, CDR1 is SNHLY, CDR2 FYNNEI. This CDR3 comprises 15 residues. Trimming removed 3 bases from V and 4 bases from J, with 15 bases in between.

The chain has TRBV27 and TRBJ2-6, with no clear D. Germline V gives CDR1 MNHEY, CDR2 SMNVEV (reference sequence). This CDR3 spans 16 amino acids. V was shortened by 3 bases and J by 0 bases, with 9 bases between the two germline ends. CDR3 bases: TGTGCCAGCAGTTTGGAAGCAACCTCTGGGGCCAACGTCCTGACTTTC. It specifies CASSLEATSGANVLTF.

The rearrangement joins TRBV30 to TRBJ1-3; no clear D gene. Germline lookup yields CDR1 GTSNPN and CDR2 SVGIG (reference sequence). V dropped 0 bases and J dropped 4 bases, with 7 bases sitting between them. The CDR3 is 13 amino acids. DNA of the CDR3: TGTGCCTGGAGTGTGGGAGGGGGAAACACCATATATTTT. Its protein is CAWSVGGGNTIYF.

Concerning this clone itself: The same CDR3 also results from other DNA sequences found in this sample. This chain connects TRBV6-6 to TRBJ1-4, with D perhaps TRBD1 (5 bases). The V end was cut by 2 bases, the J end by 4 bases, with 8 bases between. This CDR3 contains 14 residues. The germline V gene encodes CDR1 MNHNY and CDR2 SVGAGI (reference sequence). Here the CDR3 reads CASSYGQGNEKLFF. The CDR3 region has the DNA TGTGCCAGCAGTTACGGGCAGGGTAATGAAAAACTGTTTTTT.

Worth noting for this clone: The same CDR3 arises from other DNA sequences in this sample as well. The genes are TRBV7-3 and TRBJ2-5; TRBD2 might be the D (6 bases). Trimming cost V 5 bases and J 1 base, with 8 bases left between them. The germline V gene has CDR1 SGHTA and CDR2 FQGTGA. This CDR3 is 13 amino acids long. CDR3 sequence: CASSRGSQETQYF. CDR3 DNA sequence: TGTGCCAGCAGCCGGGGGTCCCAAGAGACCCAGTACTTC. Filled out from reference TRBV7-3 and TRBJ2-5, the complete variable domain reads GAGVSQTPSNKVTEKGKYVELRCDPISGHTALYWYRQSLGQGPEFLIYFQGTGAADDSGLPNDRFFAVRPEGSVSTLKIQRTERGDSAVYLCASSRGSQETQYFGPGTRLLVL.

There are a few counts of this clone. This sequence joins TRBV5-1 and TRBJ1-4; unclear D gene. V gave up 4 bases and J gave up 7 bases, with 17 bases separating them. In germline, CDR1 is SGHRS, CDR2 YFSETQ. The CDR3 is 15 amino acids. The CDR3 loop is CASSLLAGFGEKLFF. CDR3 DNA: TGCGCCAGCAGCCTATTGGCGGGGTTTGGTGAAAAACTGTTTTTT.